This T cell receptor (beta chain) was obtained from a study of T cell responses to AZD1222 COVID-19 vaccine. Libraries were prepared by immunoSEQ multiplex PCR; TCRdb keeps only in-frame clonotypes and omits some of them. The sample carries approximately 120,000 clones, 70% to 90% recorded once. Comment on this clone: Its antigen is not identified.

This CDR3 contains 15 residues. V lost 5 bases, J lost 3 bases, and 16 bases lay in between. The germline gives CDR1 MDHEN, CDR2 SYDVKM. Overall study results and limits: White British donors predominated, females outnumbered males, and clonal diversity was possibly underestimated. Across the whole spike, CD4 TCRs peaked at regions 160-218 and 743-854. Variant regions that are unmutated are reportedly the target of nearly half of spike-specific TCRs.

This TCR was sampled from an adult in good health. The specimen comprised peripheral blood, sampled on day 0 of MenACWY control vaccination. The chain uses TRBV28 and TRBJ1-1; D gene uncertain. CDR3 region: CASSPGGSSHTEAFF. The CDR3 DNA reads as TGTGCCAGCAGTCCCGGCGGCAGTTCGCACACTGAAGCTTTCTTT.